The 30 T cell receptor beta chains reported below all come from one sample, sequenced in a study of blood T cell repertoires in COVID-19. TCRdb's table, derived via immunoSEQ multiplex PCR, lists solely in-frame clones and lacks some. The table lists 310,000 or so clones, approximately 91% of them singletons. The specimen was peripheral blood. All receptors come from a woman aged 30 to 39 with COVID-19, enrolled during active disease.

The chain couples TRBV29-1 to TRBJ2-7; the match to TRBD1 covers 8 bases. The CDR3 loop spans 14 amino acids. Trimming at V came to 4 bases and at J to 7 bases, leaving 12 bases not matched to a gene. Germline loops: CDR1 SQVTM, CDR2 ANQGSEA. In DNA, the CDR3 is TGCAGCGTTGTTTGGTCTGGACAGGGCAGGGAGCAGTACTTC. Its protein product is CSVVWSGQGREQYF.

This clone was found a few times. Other nucleotide sequences from this sample produce the same CDR3. V and J are TRBV3-1 (or the pseudogene TRBV3-2) and TRBJ1-1, with D possibly TRBD1 on 6 matching bases. The length of the CDR3 is 12 residues. Germline V gene sequence: CDR1 LGHDT, CDR2 YNNKEL (reference sequence). V was shortened by 0 bases and J by 7 bases, with 6 bases between the two germline ends. The CDR3 loop is CASSQEGGEAFF. The DNA of the CDR3 is TGTGCCAGCAGCCAAGAAGGGGGTGAAGCTTTCTTT.

The chain is built from TRBV18 and TRBJ2-3, with D tentatively TRBD2 (7 bases). The CDR3 loop spans 16 amino acids. Germline CDR1 KGHSH, CDR2 LQKENI. V was pared by 5 bases and J by 3 bases, with 18 bases between. The DNA for the CDR3 is TGTGCCAGCTCAACGAGGGGGAGGGCCTTAACAGATACGCAGTATTTT. Translation: CASSTRGRALTDTQYF.

This chain links TRBV5-1 with TRBJ2-5; perhaps TRBD1 as D (5 bases). The length of the CDR3 is 16 residues. V was cut by 3 bases and J by 4 bases, with 19 bases left in between. CDR1 and CDR2 (germline): SGHRS, YFSETQ. DNA for the CDR3: TGCGCCAGCAGCTCCTCCCCGGTAAGGGGCGGAGAGACCCAGTACTTC. Residues: CASSSSPVRGGETQYF.

This sequence joins TRBV5-3 and TRBJ2-7; no clear D gene. TRBV5-3 is assigned to the ORF class and has an uncertain function. V shed 0 bases and J shed 6 bases, with 13 bases lying between them. CDR3 length: 14 amino acids. In DNA form, the CDR3 reads TGTGCCAGAAGCTTGGCCAACTGGAGAGTCGAGCAGTACTTC. Its protein product is CARSLANWRVEQYF.

The chain couples TRBV7-2 to TRBJ1-3; TRBD1 might be the D (5 bases). CDR3 length: 16 amino acids. Germline V lookup: CDR1 SGHTA, CDR2 FQGNSA. V was trimmed by 2 bases and J by 0 bases, leaving 11 bases between them. CDR3 loop: CASSLIGAPSGNTIYF. The CDR3 bases are TGTGCCAGCAGCTTAATTGGGGCCCCCTCTGGAAACACCATATATTTT.

This clone was seen just once. The chain employs TRBV30 and TRBJ1-2; D not resolved. The V end lost 3 bases, the J end lost 4 bases, and 18 bases lay between the germline ends. The CDR3 loop spans 15 amino acids. The germline V gene has CDR1 GTSNPN and CDR2 SVGIG (reference sequence). The CDR3 reads CAWSLGGGGAYGYTF. In DNA, the CDR3 is TGTGCCTGGAGCCTTGGCGGTGGAGGAGCCTATGGCTACACCTTC. Drawing the rest from reference TRBV30 and TRBJ1-2, the complete variable domain is SQTIHQWPATLVQPVGSPLSLECTVEGTSNPNLYWYRQAAGRGLQLLFYSVGIGQISSEVPQNLSASRPQDRQFILSSKKLLLSDSGFYLCAWSLGGGGAYGYTFGSGTRLTVV.

This sequence joins TRBV7-2 and TRBJ1-2, with TRBD1 as a possible D gene (5 bases). Germline-derived CDR1 and CDR2 are SGHTA and FQGNSA. Trimming removed 5 bases at V and 3 bases at J, with 13 bases between. The CDR3 length is 14 residues. CDR3 nucleotides: TGTGCCAGCAGCCCCTATGGGGGGGACTATGGCTACACCTTC. Its protein is CASSPYGGDYGYTF.

This chain connects TRBV7-2 to TRBJ2-1; TRBD2 matches at 14 bases. Trimming at V came to 6 bases and at J to 8 bases, leaving 9 bases not matched to a gene. Germline V gene data show CDR1 as SGHTA and CDR2 as FQGNSA. This CDR3 has 16 amino acids. The CDR3: CASRERLAGGPYEQFF. The CDR3 region has the DNA TGTGCCAGCAGAGAACGACTAGCGGGAGGGCCGTATGAGCAGTTCTTC.

The CDR3 region is CASSFRDRVGNQPQHF. The CDR3, as DNA: TGCGCCAGCAGCTTCCGGGACAGGGTTGGCAATCAGCCCCAGCATTTT. The J gene is TRBJ1-5, the V gene TRBV4-1; 9 bases are shared with TRBD1. Germline V gives CDR1 MGHRA, CDR2 YSYEKL. The V gene end was trimmed by 5 bases and the J gene end by 2 bases; junction bases not matched to a gene: 7. The CDR3 sequence is 16 residues long.

The chain is built from TRBV4-3 and TRBJ2-1, with a tentative D call TRBD2 (5 bases). Germline V gene sequence: CDR1 LGHNA, CDR2 YSLEER. This CDR3 comprises 15 residues. V lost 1 base and J 6 bases, leaving 13 bases between the germline ends. CDR3 coding DNA: TGCGCCAGCAGCCAAGTTCGCCCTAGCATCAATGAGCAGTTCTTC. This encodes CASSQVRPSINEQFF.

J is TRBJ2-1 and V is TRBV7-8, with 7 bases identical to TRBD2. V gave up 0 bases and J gave up 8 bases; unmatched junction bases: 4. The CDR3 covers 14 residues. Germline V CDR1 and CDR2: SGHVS, FQNEAQ. CDR3 in amino acids: CASSLAGGPDEQFF. CDR3 bases: TGTGCCAGCAGCTTAGCGGGAGGGCCTGATGAGCAGTTCTTC.

The chain carries TRBV2 and TRBJ2-5, with 8 bases identical to TRBD1. CDR3 length: 15 residues. Germline CDR1 reads SNHLY; CDR2 reads FYNNEI. The junction had 12 bases not matched to a gene; V was cut back by 8 bases and J by 4 bases. The CDR3: CASGLGQVYVETQYF. The DNA for the CDR3 is TGTGCCAGCGGCCTGGGACAGGTGTATGTAGAGACCCAGTACTTC.

This clone has only a few counts. This chain joins TRBV23-1 and TRBJ1-1; 10 nucleotides line up with TRBD1. Being an ORF, TRBV23-1 has a function that is uncertain. V lost 1 base, J lost 5 bases, and 13 bases stayed unmatched. The CDR3 consists of 18 residues. The CDR3 loop reads CASSQFEPGQGTQTEAFF. CDR3 DNA: TGCGCCAGCAGTCAATTTGAGCCGGGACAGGGGACGCAAACTGAAGCTTTCTTT.

The V call is TRBV2, the J call TRBJ1-4; maybe TRBD1 (6 bases). The CDR3 contains 16 residues. Trimming cost V 6 bases and J 6 bases, with 20 bases left between them. CDR1 is SNHLY and CDR2 is FYNNEI in the germline V gene. The CDR3 loop is CASRRSKGPGDEKLFF. CDR3 DNA sequence: TGTGCCAGCAGGCGGTCCAAAGGGCCAGGGGATGAAAAACTGTTTTTT.

V usage is TRBV6-5 and J usage is TRBJ2-5; D gene ambiguous. CDR1 and CDR2 (germline): MNHEY, SVGAGI. The CDR3 has 14 amino acids. The V end lost 2 bases, the J end lost 5 bases, and 12 bases lay between the germline ends. The CDR3 region has the DNA TGTGCCAGCAGTTACCTTTCTAGTCGGGAGACCCAGTACTTC. It specifies CASSYLSSRETQYF.

The chain has TRBV4-1 and TRBJ2-1; D remains ambiguous. Germline V gene sequence: CDR1 MGHRA, CDR2 YSYEKL. The V end lost 4 bases, the J end lost 7 bases, and 17 bases lay between the germline ends. This CDR3 has 15 amino acids. The CDR3 coding sequence is TGCGCCAGCAGCCCAGTGGTAGGAGTCTTGAATGAGCAGTTCTTC. Amino acids: CASSPVVGVLNEQFF.

The rearrangement joins TRBV5-1 to TRBJ1-5, with D perhaps matching TRBD1 (5 bases). The CDR3 totals 15 residues. Trimming shortened V by 0 bases and J by 3 bases, and 10 bases separated the two germline ends. Germline CDR1 reads SGHRS; CDR2 reads YFSETQ. CDR3 sequence (DNA): TGCGCCAGCAGCTTGGATGGAGGGGTCAATCAGCCCCAGCATTTT. Encoded protein: CASSLDGGVNQPQHF. Variable domain in full (rest from reference TRBV5-1 and TRBJ1-5): KAGVTQTPRYLIKTRGQQVTLSCSPISGHRSVSWYQQTPGQGLQFLFEYFSETQRNKGNFPGRFSGRQFSNSRSEMNVSTLELGDSALYLCASSLDGGVNQPQHFGDGTRLSIL.

The chain links TRBV9 to TRBJ1-4; 7 nucleotides agree with TRBD1. The V segment lost 4 bases and the J segment 16 bases; nucleotides outside the gene matches: 16. Germline V CDR1 and CDR2: SGDLS, YYNGEE. CDR3 length: 14 residues. This CDR3 is CASSPRDRTSARFF. The CDR3, as DNA: TGTGCCAGCAGCCCGCGGGACAGAACCTCCGCCAGGTTTTTT.

This chain links TRBV4-2 with TRBJ2-7, with 7 bases that match TRBD2. The J segment lost 6 bases and the V segment lost 3 bases, leaving 5 bases of the junction unmatched. CDR1 is LGHNA and CDR2 is YNFKEQ in the germline V gene. The CDR3 totals 13 residues. CDR3 amino acids: CASSHQTSREQYF. Here the CDR3 DNA reads TGTGCCAGCAGCCATCAGACTAGCCGCGAGCAGTACTTC.

The genes are TRBV7-9 and TRBJ2-3; D remains ambiguous. V lost 2 bases, J lost 5 bases, and 8 bases lay in between. Germline V gene data show CDR1 as SEHNR and CDR2 as FQNEAQ (reference sequence). The CDR3 is made up of 13 amino acids. The CDR3 spells CASSLFGGDTQYF. DNA for the CDR3: TGTGCCAGCAGCTTATTCGGTGGAGATACGCAGTATTTT.

This chain links TRBV6-1 with TRBJ1-5; tentative D call: TRBD1 (5 bases). Germline lookup yields CDR1 MNHNS and CDR2 SASEGT. The CDR3 is 13 residues long. V was trimmed by 3 bases and J by 11 bases, leaving 14 bases between them. CDR3 sequence (DNA): TGTGCCAGCAGTGAGCAGGGTCGGCTTTCCCAGCATTTT. As protein: CASSEQGRLSQHF.

This clone was counted once. The J gene is TRBJ2-5, the V gene TRBV5-1; weak D call: TRBD2 (5 bases). The CDR3 covers 13 residues. V dropped 3 bases and J dropped 6 bases, with 12 bases sitting between them. Germline V CDR1 and CDR2: SGHRS, YFSETQ. CDR3 amino acids: CASSSGNAKTQYF. CDR3 nucleotide sequence: TGCGCCAGCAGCTCCGGGAATGCGAAGACCCAGTACTTC.

In DNA form, the CDR3 reads TGTGCCAGCAGCCTCCACCGCGATGAGCAGTTCTTC. It yields the protein CASSLHRDEQFF. The gene calls are TRBV7-9 and TRBJ2-1; D not resolved. From germline, CDR1 is SEHNR and CDR2 FQNEAQ (reference sequence). V lost 5 bases to trimming and J lost 8 bases, with 10 bases between them. This CDR3 is 12 amino acids long.

The rearrangement joins TRBV18 to TRBJ1-1, with D tentatively TRBD1 (6 bases). The CDR3 runs to 14 residues. Germline CDR1 and CDR2: KGHSH and LQKENI. V dropped 6 bases and J dropped 0 bases, with 11 bases sitting between them. The CDR3 is CASSQQGVNTEAFF. CDR3 DNA sequence: TGTGCCAGCTCCCAACAGGGAGTGAACACTGAAGCTTTCTTT.

This chain links TRBV29-1 with TRBJ2-7, with 7 bases fitting TRBD2. Looked up from germline, CDR1 is SQVTM and CDR2 is ANQGSEA. V shed 5 bases and J 3 bases; nucleotides not matched to a gene: 13. The CDR3 is 15 amino acids. CDR3 coding DNA: TGCAGCGTTTCCTGGGGGGGGGAGCCGGACTACGAGCAGTACTTC. This sequence encodes CSVSWGGEPDYEQYF.

This chain joins TRBV21-1 and TRBJ2-1; the table's TRBD1 call for D was not verified on the DNA. TRBV21-1 is labeled a pseudogene. The length of the CDR3 is 18 residues. As DNA, the CDR3 is TGTGCCAGCAGCAAAATGGGACACTGGGCGGCCTCCTACAATGAGCAGTTCTTC. Its protein is CASSKMGHWAASYNEQFF.

The V gene is TRBV6-5, the J gene TRBJ2-2, with no clear D. V lost 0 bases and J lost 4, with 6 bases in between. Germline V lookup: CDR1 MNHEY, CDR2 SVGAGI. The CDR3 spans 14 residues. The CDR3 region has the DNA TGTGCCAGCAGTTACTCGCCTAGCACCGGGGAGCTGTTTTTT. Translating it yields CASSYSPSTGELFF.

DNA of the CDR3: TGTGCCAGCAGCGCGGGAGGCTCTGGAAACACCATATATTTT. Protein product: CASSAGGSGNTIYF. This sequence joins TRBV7-3 and TRBJ1-3; no clear D. The CDR3 loop spans 14 amino acids. Per the germline V gene, CDR1 is SGHTA and CDR2 is FQGTGA. V lost 5 bases, J lost 0 bases, and 8 bases lay in between. Variable domain in full (rest from reference TRBV7-3 and TRBJ1-3): GAGVSQTPSNKVTEKGKYVELRCDPISGHTALYWYRQSLGQGPEFLIYFQGTGAADDSGLPNDRFFAVRPEGSVSTLKIQRTERGDSAVYLCASSAGGSGNTIYFGEGSWLTVV.

The chain recombines TRBV3-1 (or the pseudogene TRBV3-2) with TRBJ2-7; D is unresolved. With 10 bases removed from V and 0 bases from J, the gap between germline ends came to 16 bases. The V gene's germline CDR1 is LGHDT and CDR2 YNNKEL (reference sequence). This CDR3 is built from 14 residues. CDR3 sequence reads: CATSPRRPSYEQYF. The CDR3 nucleotides are TGTGCCACCTCTCCTAGGCGCCCCTCCTACGAGCAGTACTTC.